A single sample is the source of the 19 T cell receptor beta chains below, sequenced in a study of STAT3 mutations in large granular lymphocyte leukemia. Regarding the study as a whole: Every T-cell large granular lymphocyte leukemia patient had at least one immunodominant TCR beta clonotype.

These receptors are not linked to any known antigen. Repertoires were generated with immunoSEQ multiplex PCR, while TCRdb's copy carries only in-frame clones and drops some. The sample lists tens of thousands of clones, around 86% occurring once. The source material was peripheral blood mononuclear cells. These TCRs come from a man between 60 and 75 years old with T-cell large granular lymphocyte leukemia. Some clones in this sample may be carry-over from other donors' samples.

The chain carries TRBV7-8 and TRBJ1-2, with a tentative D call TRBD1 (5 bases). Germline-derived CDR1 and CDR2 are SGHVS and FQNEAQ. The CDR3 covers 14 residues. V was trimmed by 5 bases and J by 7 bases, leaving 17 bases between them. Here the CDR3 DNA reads TGTGCCAGCAGCATAGGCGGGGGAGCCTCTGGCTACACCTTC. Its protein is CASSIGGGASGYTF.

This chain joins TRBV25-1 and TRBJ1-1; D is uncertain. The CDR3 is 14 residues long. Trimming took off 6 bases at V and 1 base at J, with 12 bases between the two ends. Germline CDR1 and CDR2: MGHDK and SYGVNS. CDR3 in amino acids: CASRLDEWNTEAFF. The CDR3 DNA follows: TGTGCCAGCAGACTCGATGAGTGGAACACTGAAGCTTTCTTT.

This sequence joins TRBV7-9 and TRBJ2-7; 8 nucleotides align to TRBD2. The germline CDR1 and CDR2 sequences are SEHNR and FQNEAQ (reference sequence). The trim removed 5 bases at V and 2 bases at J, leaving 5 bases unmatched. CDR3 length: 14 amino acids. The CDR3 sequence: CASSLGGGAYEQYF. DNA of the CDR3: TGTGCCAGCAGCCTCGGGGGGGGTGCCTACGAGCAGTACTTC.

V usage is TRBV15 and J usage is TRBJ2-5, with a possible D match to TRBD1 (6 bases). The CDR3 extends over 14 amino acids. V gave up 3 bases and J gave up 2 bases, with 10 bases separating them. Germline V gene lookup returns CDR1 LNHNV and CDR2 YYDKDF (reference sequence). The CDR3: CATSRDGQQETQYF. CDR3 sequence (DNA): TGTGCCACCAGCAGGGATGGACAGCAAGAGACCCAGTACTTC.

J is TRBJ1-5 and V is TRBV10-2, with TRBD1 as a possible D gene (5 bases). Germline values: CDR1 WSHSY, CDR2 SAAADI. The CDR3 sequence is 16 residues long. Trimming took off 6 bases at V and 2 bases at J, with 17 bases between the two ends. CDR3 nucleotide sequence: TGCGCCAGCAGCGATACCGCCGGGACCGGCAATCAGCCCCAGCATTTT. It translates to CASSDTAGTGNQPQHF.

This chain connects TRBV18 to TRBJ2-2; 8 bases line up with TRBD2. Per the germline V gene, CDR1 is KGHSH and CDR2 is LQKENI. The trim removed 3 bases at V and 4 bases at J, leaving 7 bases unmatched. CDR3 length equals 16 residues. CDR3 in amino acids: CASSPIAGYSTGELFF. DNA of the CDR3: TGTGCCAGCTCACCGATAGCGGGATATAGCACCGGGGAGCTGTTTTTT.

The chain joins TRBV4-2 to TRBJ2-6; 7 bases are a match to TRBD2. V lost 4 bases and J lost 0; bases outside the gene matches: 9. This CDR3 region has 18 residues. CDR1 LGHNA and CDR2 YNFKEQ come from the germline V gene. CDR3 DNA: TGTGCCAGCAGCCCGGCGACTAGCCCGATCTCTGGGGCCAACGTCCTGACTTTC. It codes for CASSPATSPISGANVLTF.

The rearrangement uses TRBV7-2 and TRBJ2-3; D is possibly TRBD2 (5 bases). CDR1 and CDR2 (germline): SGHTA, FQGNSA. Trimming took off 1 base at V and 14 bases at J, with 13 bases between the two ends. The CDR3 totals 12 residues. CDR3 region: CASSLGLEGTYF. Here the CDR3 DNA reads TGTGCCAGCAGCTTAGGGCTAGAGGGAACGTATTTT.

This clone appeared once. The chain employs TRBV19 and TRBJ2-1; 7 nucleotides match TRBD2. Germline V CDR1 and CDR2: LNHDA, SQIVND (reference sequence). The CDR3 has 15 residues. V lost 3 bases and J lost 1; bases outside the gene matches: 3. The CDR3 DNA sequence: TGTGCCAGTAGTATCGGACTAGGGTCCTACAATGAGCAGTTCTTC. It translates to CASSIGLGSYNEQFF.

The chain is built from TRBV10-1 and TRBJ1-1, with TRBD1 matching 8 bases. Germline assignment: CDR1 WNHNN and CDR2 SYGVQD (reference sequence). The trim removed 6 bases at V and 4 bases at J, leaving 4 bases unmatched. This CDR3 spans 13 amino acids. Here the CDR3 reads CASRPTGGTEAFF. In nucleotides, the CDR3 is TGCGCCAGCAGACCTACAGGGGGCACTGAAGCTTTCTTT.

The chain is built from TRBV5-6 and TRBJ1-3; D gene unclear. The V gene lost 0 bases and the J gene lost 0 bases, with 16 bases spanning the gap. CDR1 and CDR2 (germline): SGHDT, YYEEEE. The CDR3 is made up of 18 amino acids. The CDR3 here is CASSLGWALIASGNTIYF. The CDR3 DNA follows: TGTGCCAGCAGCTTGGGCTGGGCCTTAATTGCCTCTGGAAACACCATATATTTT.

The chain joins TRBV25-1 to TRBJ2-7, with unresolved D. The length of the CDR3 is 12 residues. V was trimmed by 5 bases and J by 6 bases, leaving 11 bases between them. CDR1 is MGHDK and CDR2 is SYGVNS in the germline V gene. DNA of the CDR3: TGTGCCAGCAGTAATCGAGCTCCCGAGCAGTACTTC. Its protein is CASSNRAPEQYF.

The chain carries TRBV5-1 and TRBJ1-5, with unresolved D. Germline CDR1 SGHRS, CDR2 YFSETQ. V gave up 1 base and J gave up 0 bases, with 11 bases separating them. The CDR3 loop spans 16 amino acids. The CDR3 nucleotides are TGCGCCAGCAGCTTGACCGGTAGCGGTAGCAATCAGCCCCAGCATTTT. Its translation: CASSLTGSGSNQPQHF.

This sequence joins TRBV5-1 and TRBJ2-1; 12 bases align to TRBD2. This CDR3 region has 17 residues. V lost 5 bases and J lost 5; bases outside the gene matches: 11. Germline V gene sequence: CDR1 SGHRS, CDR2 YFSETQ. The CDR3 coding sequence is TGCGCCAGCAGTCTCGGTCTCCTAGCGGGAGGGAACAATGAGCAGTTCTTC. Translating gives CASSLGLLAGGNNEQFF.

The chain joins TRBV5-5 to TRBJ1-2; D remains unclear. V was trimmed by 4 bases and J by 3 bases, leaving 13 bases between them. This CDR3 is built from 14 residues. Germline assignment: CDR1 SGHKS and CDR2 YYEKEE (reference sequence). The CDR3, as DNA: TGTGCCAGCAGCCCTTCATCCGTACACTATGGCTACACCTTC. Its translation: CASSPSSVHYGYTF.

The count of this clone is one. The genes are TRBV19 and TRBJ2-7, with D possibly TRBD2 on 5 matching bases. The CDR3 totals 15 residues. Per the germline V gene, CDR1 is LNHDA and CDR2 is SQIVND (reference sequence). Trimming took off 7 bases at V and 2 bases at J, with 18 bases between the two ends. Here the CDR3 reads CASTEGLGSAYEQYF. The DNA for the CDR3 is TGTGCCAGTACTGAGGGTTTGGGGAGTGCCTACGAGCAGTACTTC. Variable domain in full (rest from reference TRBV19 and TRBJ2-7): DGGITQSPKYLFRKEGQNVTLSCEQNLNHDAMYWYRQDPGQGLRLIYYSQIVNDFQKGDIAEGYSVSREKKESFPLTVTSAQKNPTAFYLCASTEGLGSAYEQYFGPGTRLTVT.

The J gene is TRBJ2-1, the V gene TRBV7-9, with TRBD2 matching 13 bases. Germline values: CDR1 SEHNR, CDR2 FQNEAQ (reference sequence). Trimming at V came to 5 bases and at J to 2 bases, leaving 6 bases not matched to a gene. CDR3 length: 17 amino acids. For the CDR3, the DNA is TGTGCCAGCAGCACGACTAGCGGGAGGAGGACCTACAATGAGCAGTTCTTC. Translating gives CASSTTSGRRTYNEQFF.

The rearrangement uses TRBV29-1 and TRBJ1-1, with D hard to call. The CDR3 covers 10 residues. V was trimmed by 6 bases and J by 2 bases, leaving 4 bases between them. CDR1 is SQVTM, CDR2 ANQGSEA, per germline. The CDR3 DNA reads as TGCAGCGTCTATAACACTGAAGCTTTCTTT. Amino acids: CSVYNTEAFF. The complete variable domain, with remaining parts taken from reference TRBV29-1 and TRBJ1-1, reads SAVISQKPSRDICQRGTSLTIQCQVDSQVTMMFWYRQQPGQSLTLIATANQGSEATYESGFVIDKFPISRPNLTFSTLTVSNMSPEDSSIYLCSVYNTEAFFGQGTRLTVV.

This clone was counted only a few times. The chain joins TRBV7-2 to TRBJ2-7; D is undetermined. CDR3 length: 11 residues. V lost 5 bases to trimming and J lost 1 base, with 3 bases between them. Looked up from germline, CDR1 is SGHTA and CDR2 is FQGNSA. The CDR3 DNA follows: TGTGCCAGCAGCCTTTCCTACGAGCAGTACTTC. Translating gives CASSLSYEQYF.